A selection of T cell receptor beta chains follows, all from one sample in a study of T cells expressing NK-cell markers. TCRdb re-called the 5' RACE reads and shows each CDR3 protein once, DNA omitted. The sample spans 150,000 to 180,000 distinct CDR3 sequences; the ten largest clones claim 30% to 45%. Sequences were obtained from blood T cells: a sorted CD56 or NKG2C T cell subset, CD4+ or CD8+ T cells, or bulk PBMC T cells (not recorded which). These receptors all stem from a woman aged 50 to 60 in good health. Each CDR3 is given with its conserved first and last residue.

>TRBV12-3/TRBV12-4|TRBJ2-2|12
CASSLVTGELFF
>TRBV12-3/TRBV12-4|TRBJ2-3|16
CASSTTPLAGTDTQYF
>TRBV9|TRBJ2-1|11
CASSVTDQQFF
>TRBV12-3/TRBV12-4|TRBJ1-3|14
CASRKLSSGNTIYF
>TRBV20-1|TRBJ1-1|17
CSASMTVEGGMNTEAFF
>TRBV5-5|TRBJ1-5|14
CASSNEGNNQPQHF
>TRBV5-1|TRBJ2-1|16
CASSLSLAPTYNEQFF
>TRBV9|TRBJ2-7|15
CASSGRQGKPYEQYF
>TRBV27|TRBJ2-1|14
CASTWGTDLAEQFF
>TRBV20-1|TRBJ2-7|14
CSALDRGTSYEQYF